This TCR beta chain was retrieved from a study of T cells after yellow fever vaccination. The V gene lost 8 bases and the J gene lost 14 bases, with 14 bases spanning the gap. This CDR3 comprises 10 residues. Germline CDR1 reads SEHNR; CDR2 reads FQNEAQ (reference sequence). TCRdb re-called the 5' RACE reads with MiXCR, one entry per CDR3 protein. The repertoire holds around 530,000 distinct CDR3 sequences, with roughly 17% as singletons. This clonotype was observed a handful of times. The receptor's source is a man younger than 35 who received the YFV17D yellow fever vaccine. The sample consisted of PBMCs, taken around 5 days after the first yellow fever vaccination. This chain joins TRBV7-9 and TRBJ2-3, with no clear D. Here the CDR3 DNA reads TGTGCCAGCGGGAACAAGGCTACGTATTTT. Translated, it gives CASGNKATYF.